This TCR beta chain comes out of a study of Graves' ophthalmopathy and Graves' hyperthyroidism. Study at large: The stable label applied to hyperthyroidism with no ophthalmopathy within 18 months of follow-up.

CDR3 regions of TCR beta were amplified from RNA transcripts. The workflow started with a first-round RT-PCR run with HTBI primers and then moved on to a second-round multiplex PCR. Using its own MiXCR run on the multiplex PCR reads, TCRdb lists one record per CDR3 protein. Among about 1.1 million distinct CDR3 sequences listed, approximately 35% were seen once. This clonotype came up many times. What it binds is unknown. Whole-study findings and limits: The study's model predicted ophthalmopathy progression at approximately 70% sensitivity and 72% to 85% specificity.

CDR1 is ENHRY and CDR2 is SYGVKD in the germline V gene. The CDR3 is 14 residues long. Between the trimmed V and J ends, which lost 6 bases and 6 bases, there was a span of 18 bases. Patients with other autoimmune diseases, uncontrolled infections, pregnancy or lactation were excluded. V is TRBV10-3 and J is TRBJ2-7; either TRBD1 or TRBD2 may fit D (5 bases each). This clonotype was sampled from an adult man with Graves' hyperthyroidism. Sequencing used peripheral blood or thyroid tissue (not recorded which). The CDR3 bases are TGTGCCATCAGAGACAACCGAGGGGCCCTCGAGCAGTACTTC. Protein sequence: CAIRDNRGALEQYF.